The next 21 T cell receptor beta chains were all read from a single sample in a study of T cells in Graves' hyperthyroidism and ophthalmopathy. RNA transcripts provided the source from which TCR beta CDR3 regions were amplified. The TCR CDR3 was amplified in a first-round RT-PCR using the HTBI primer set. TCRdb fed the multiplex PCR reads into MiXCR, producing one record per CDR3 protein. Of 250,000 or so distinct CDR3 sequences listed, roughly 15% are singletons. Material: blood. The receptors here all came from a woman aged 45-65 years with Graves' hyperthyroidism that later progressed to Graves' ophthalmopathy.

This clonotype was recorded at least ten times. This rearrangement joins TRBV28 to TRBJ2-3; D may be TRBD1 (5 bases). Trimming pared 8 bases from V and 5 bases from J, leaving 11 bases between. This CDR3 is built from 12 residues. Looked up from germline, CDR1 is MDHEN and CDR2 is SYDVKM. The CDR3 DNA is TGTGCCAGCTTGGGGCGCGAAGATACGCAGTATTTT. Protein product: CASLGREDTQYF.

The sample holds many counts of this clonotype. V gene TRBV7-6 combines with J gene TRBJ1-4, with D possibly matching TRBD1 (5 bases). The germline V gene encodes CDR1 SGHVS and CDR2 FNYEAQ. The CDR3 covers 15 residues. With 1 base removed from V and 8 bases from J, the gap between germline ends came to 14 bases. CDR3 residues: CASSLVPGVVEKLFF. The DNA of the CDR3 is TGTGCCAGCAGCTTAGTACCGGGGGTGGTCGAAAAACTGTTTTTT.

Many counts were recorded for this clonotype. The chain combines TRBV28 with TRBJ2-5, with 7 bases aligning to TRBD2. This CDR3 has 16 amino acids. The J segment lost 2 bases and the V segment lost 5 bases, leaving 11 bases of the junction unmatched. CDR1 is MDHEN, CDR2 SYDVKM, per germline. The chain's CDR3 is CASSHLGREPQETQYF. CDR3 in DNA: TGTGCCAGCAGTCACCTGGGGAGGGAGCCTCAAGAGACCCAGTACTTC. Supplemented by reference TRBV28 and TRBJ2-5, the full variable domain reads DVKVTQSSRYLVKRTGEKVFLECVQDMDHENMFWYRQDPGLGLRLIYFSYDVKMKEKGDIPEGYSVSREKKERFSLILESASTNQTSMYLCASSHLGREPQETQYFGPGTRLLVL.

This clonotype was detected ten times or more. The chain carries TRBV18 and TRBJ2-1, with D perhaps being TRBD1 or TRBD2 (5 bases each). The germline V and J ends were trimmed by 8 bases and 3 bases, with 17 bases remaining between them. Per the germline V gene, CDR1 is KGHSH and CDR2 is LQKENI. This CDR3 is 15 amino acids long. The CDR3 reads CASATSGGGYNEQFF. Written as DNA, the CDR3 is TGTGCCAGCGCCACTTCTGGTGGGGGCTACAATGAGCAGTTCTTC.

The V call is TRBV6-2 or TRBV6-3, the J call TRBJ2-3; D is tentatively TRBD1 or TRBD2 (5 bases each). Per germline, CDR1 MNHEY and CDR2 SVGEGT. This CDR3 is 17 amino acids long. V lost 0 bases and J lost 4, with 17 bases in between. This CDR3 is CASSYSGDPRSADTQYF. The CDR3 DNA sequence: TGTGCCAGCAGTTACTCGGGGGACCCGAGGAGCGCAGATACGCAGTATTTT.

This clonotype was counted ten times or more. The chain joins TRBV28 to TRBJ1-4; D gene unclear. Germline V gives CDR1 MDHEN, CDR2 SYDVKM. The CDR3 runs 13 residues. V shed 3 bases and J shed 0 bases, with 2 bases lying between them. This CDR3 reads CASSFATNEKLFF. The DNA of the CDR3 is TGTGCCAGCAGTTTTGCAACTAATGAAAAACTGTTTTTT.

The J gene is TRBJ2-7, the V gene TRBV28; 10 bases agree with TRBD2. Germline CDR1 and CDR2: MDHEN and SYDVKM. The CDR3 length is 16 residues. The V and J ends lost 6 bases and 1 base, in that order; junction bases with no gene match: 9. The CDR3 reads CASSQPRTSGSYEQYF. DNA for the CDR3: TGTGCCAGCAGCCAGCCCCGGACTAGCGGTTCCTACGAGCAGTACTTC.

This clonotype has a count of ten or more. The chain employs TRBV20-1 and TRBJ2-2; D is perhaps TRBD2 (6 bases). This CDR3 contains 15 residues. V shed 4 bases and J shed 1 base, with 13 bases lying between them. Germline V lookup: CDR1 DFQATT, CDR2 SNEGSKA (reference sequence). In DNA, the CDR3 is TGCAGTGCTACTAGCGCGCCCTGGAACACCGGGGAGCTGTTTTTT. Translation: CSATSAPWNTGELFF.

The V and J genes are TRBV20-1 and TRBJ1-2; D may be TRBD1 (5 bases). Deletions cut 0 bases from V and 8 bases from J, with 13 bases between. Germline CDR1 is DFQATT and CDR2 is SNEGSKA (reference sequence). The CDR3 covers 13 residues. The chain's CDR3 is CSARDRLGRGYTF. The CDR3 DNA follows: TGCAGTGCTAGAGATAGATTGGGGCGCGGCTACACCTTC.

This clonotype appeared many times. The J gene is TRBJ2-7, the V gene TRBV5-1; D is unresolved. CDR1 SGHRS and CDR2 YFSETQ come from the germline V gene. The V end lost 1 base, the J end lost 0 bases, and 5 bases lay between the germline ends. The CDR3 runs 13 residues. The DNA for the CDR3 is TGCGCCAGCAGCTTGATACACTCCTACGAGCAGTACTTC. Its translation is CASSLIHSYEQYF.

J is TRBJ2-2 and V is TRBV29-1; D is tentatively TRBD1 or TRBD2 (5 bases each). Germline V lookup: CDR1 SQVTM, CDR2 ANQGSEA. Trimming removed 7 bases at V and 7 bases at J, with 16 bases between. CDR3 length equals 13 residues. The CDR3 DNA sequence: TGCAGCGCCGGCCGGGACCAGGGCGGGGAGCTGTTTTTT. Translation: CSAGRDQGGELFF.

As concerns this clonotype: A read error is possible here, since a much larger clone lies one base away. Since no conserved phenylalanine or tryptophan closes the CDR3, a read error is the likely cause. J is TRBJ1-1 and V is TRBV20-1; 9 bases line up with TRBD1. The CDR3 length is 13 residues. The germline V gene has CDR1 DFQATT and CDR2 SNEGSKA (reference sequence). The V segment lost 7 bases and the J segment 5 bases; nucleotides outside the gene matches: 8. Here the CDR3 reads CSVKGTGWTEAFS. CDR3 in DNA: TGCAGTGTTAAGGGGACAGGGTGGACTGAAGCTTTCTCT.

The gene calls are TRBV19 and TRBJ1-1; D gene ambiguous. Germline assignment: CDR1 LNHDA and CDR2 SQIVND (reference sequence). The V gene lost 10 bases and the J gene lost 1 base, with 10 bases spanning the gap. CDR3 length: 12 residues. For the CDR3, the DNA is TGTGCCACCCGGATGGAGAACACTGAAGCTTTCTTT. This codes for CATRMENTEAFF.

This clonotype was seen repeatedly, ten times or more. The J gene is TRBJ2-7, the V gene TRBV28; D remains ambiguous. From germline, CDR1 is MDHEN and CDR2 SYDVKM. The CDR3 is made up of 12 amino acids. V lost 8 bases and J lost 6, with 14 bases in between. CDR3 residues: CASGIRRSEQYF. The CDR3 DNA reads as TGTGCCAGCGGTATCAGACGCTCCGAGCAGTACTTC.

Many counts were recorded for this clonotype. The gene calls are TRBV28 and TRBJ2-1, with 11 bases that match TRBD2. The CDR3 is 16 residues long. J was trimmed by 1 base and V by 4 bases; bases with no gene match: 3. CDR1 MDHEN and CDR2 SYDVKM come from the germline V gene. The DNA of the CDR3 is TGTGCCAGCAGTTCGGGACTAGCGGAATCCTACAATGAGCAGTTCTTC. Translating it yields CASSSGLAESYNEQFF.

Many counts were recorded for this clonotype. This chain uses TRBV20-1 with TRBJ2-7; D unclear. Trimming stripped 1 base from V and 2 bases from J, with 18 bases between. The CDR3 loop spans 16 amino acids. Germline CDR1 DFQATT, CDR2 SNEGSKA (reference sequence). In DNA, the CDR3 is TGCAGTGCTAGAGCCCTTGGGGAAGTGGAAACCTACGAGCAGTACTTC. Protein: CSARALGEVETYEQYF.

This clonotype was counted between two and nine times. The CDR3 sequence is CASTKGQDYGYTF. The DNA of the CDR3 is TGTGCCAGCACCAAGGGACAGGACTATGGCTACACCTTC. The genes are TRBV27 and TRBJ1-2; 8 nucleotides match TRBD1. V lost 7 bases to trimming and J lost 3 bases; unmatched junction nucleotides: 4. The CDR3 extends over 13 amino acids. Germline V gives CDR1 MNHEY, CDR2 SMNVEV (reference sequence).

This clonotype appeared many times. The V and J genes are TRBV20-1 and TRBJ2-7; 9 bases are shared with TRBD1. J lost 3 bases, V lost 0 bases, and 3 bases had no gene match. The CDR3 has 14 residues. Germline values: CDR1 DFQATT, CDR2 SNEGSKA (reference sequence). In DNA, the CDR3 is TGCAGTGCTAGAGATCTGGGACAGGGCTACGAGCAGTACTTC. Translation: CSARDLGQGYEQYF.

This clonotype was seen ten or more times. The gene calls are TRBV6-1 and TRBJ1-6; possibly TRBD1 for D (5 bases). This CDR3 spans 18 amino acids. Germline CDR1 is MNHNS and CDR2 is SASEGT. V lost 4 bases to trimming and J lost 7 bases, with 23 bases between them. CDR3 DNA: TGTGCCAGCAGTGGGGGTCAGGGCCTCACATATATAAATTCACCCCTCCACTTT. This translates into CASSGGQGLTYINSPLHF.

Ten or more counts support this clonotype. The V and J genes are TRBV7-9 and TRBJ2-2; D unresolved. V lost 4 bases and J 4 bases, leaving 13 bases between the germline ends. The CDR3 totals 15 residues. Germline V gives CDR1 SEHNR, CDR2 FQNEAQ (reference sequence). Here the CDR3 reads CASSSDSGGTGELFF. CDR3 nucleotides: TGTGCCAGCAGCTCCGACTCGGGTGGCACCGGGGAGCTGTTTTTT.

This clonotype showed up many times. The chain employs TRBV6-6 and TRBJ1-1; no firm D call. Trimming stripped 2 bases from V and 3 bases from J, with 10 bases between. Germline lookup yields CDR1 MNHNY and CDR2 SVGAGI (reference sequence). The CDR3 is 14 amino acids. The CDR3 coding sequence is TGTGCCAGCAGTTACCGAGGGATCCACACTGAAGCTTTCTTT. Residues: CASSYRGIHTEAFF.